This T cell receptor (beta chain) derives from a study of kidney transplant recipient with SARS-CoV-2 infection. V was trimmed by 5 bases and J by 4 bases, leaving 23 bases between them. This CDR3 has 17 residues. Germline V gives CDR1 MNHNY, CDR2 SVGAGI (reference sequence). Each CDR3 protein is one row after TCRdb ran MiXCR on the reads. The data show roughly 230,000 distinct CDR3 sequences, with under 35% seen just once and almost 7.5% held by the top ten. This TCR derives from a young adult male patient who had COVID-19 and was a kidney transplant recipient. These T cells may partly come from the graft donor. The J gene is TRBJ1-2, the V gene TRBV6-6; D unresolved. Sequencing used a blood sample, obtained at baseline and between days 110 and 120 from a kidney transplant recipient. As DNA, the CDR3 is TGTGCCAGCAGTGGGATTCAATGTGGGAGAAAGACCTATGGCTACACCTTC. It translates to CASSGIQCGRKTYGYTF.